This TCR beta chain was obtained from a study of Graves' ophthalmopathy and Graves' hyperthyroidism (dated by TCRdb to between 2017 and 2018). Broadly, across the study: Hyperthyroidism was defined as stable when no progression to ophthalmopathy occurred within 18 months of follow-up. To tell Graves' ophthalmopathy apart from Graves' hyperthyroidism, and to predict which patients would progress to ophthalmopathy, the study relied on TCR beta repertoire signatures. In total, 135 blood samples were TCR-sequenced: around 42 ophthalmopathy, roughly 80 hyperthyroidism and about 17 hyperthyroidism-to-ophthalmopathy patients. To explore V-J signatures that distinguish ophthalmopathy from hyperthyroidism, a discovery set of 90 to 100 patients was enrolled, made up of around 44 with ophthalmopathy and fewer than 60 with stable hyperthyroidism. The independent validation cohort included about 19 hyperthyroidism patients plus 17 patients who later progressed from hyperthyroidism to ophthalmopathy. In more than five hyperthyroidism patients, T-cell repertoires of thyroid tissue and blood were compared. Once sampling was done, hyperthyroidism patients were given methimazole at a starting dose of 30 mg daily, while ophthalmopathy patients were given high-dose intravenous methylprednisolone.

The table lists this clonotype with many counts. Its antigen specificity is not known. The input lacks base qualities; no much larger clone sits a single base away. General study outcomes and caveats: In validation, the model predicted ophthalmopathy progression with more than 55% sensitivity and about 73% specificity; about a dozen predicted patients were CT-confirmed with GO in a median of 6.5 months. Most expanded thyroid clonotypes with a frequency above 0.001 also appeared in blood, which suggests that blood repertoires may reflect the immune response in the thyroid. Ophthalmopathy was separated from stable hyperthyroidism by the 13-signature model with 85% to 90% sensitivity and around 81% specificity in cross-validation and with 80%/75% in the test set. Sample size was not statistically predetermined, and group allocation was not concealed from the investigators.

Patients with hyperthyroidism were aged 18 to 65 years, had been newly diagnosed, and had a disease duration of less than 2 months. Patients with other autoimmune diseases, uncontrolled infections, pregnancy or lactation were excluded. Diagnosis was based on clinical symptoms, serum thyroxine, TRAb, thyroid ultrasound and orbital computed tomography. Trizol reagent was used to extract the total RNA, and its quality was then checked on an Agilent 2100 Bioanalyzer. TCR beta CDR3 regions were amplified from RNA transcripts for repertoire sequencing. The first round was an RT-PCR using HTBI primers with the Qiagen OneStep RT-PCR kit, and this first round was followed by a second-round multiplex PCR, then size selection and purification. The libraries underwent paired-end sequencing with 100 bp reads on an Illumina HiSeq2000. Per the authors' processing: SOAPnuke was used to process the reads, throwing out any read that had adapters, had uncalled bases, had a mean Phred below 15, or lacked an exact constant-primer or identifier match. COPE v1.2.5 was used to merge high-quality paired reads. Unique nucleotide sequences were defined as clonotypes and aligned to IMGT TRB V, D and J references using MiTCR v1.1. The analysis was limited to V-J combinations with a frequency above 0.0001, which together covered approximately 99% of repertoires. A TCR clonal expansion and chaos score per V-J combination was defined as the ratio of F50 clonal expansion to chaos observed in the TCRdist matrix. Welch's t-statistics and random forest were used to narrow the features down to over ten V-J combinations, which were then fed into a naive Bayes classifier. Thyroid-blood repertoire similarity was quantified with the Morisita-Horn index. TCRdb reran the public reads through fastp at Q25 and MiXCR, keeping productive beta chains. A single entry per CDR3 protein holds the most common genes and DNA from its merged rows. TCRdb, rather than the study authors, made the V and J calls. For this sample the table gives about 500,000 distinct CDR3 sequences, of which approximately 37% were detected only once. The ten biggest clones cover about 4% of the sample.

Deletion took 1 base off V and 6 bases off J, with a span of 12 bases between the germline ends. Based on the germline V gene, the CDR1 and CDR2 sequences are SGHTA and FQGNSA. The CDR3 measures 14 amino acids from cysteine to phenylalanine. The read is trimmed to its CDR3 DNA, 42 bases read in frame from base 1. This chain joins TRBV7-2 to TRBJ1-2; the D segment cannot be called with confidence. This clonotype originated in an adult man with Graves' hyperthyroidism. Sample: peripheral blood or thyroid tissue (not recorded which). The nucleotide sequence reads TGTGCCAGCAGCTTAGTAGTCGACAAAAATGGCTACACCTTC. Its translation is CASSLVVDKNGYTF.